The 3 T cell receptor beta chains below were found in one sample sequenced in a study of tumor-infiltrating lymphocytes in oesophageal squamous cell carcinoma. TCRdb re-called the PCR reads through MiXCR, storing one row per CDR3 protein. The table has about 21,000 distinct CDR3 sequences, more than 30% seen once. Source material: esophageal tumor tissue. The receptors shown here come from a male donor with esophageal squamous cell carcinoma.

This chain joins TRBV6-1 and TRBJ1-1; TRBD1 is a possible D gene (5 bases). The germline V gene encodes CDR1 MNHNS and CDR2 SASEGT. Trimming cost V 4 bases and J 7 bases, with 16 bases left between them. CDR3 length: 14 amino acids. This CDR3 is CASSGRGRVLEAFF. The CDR3 nucleotides are TGTGCCAGCAGTGGGAGGGGACGGGTCCTTGAAGCTTTCTTT.

This clonotype showed up just a few times. The chain couples TRBV11-1 to TRBJ2-5; no firm D call. The J call is in doubt because the DNA end fits TRBJ2-1 better. CDR1 is SGHAT and CDR2 is FQDESV in the germline V gene (reference sequence). This CDR3 is built from 16 residues. In DNA form, the CDR3 reads TGTGCCAGCAGCTTATTTATAACGGAGCCGTACAATGAGCAGTTCTTC. Amino acid sequence: CASSLFITEPYNEQFF.

This clonotype was counted only a few times. The chain joins TRBV7-6 to TRBJ1-2; 7 bases match TRBD1. V trimming: 7 bases; J trimming: 3 bases; junction bases outside the gene matches: 8. Germline CDR1 reads SGHVS; CDR2 reads FNYEAQ. The CDR3 has 14 amino acids. CDR3 amino acids: CASIGDSDYYGYTF. CDR3 bases: TGTGCCAGCATAGGGGACAGCGACTACTATGGCTACACCTTC.